This T cell receptor (beta chain) was observed in a study of T-cell reconstitution after alpha-beta-depleted transplantation in children. TCRbeta library construction was performed incorporating unique molecular identifiers. MiXCR, applied by TCRdb to the PCR reads, yields one record per CDR3 protein. In the table there are around 100,000 distinct CDR3 sequences, 4.5% to 7.5% of which are singletons. Losses at the gene ends were 1 base for V and 1 base for J; bases not matched to a gene: 0. CDR1 and CDR2 (germline): SGHTA, FQGTGA. This CDR3 is 14 amino acids long. This clonotype was seen repeatedly, ten times or more.

The sample was PBMCs, mostly from graft donor cells, taken 60 days after TCRalphabeta/CD19-depleted stem cell transplant. This TCR was sampled from a female patient aged 2 to 10 who had a stem cell transplant for Fanconi anemia, so the T cells may come from the graft donor. The chain links TRBV7-3 to TRBJ2-5; 7 bases align to TRBD2. CDR3 bases: TGTGCCAGCAGCTTAATAGCGGGCCAAGAGACCCAGTACTTC. As protein: CASSLIAGQETQYF.